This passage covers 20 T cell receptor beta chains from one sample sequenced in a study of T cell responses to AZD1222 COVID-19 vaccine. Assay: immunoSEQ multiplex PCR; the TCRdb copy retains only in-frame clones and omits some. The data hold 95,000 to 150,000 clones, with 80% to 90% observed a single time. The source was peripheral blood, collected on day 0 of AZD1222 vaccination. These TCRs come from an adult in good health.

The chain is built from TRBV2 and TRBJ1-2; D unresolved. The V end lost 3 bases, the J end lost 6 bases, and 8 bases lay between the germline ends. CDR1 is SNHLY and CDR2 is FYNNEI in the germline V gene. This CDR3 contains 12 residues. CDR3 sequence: CASSEERDGYTF. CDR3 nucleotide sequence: TGTGCCAGCAGTGAGGAAAGGGATGGCTACACCTTC.

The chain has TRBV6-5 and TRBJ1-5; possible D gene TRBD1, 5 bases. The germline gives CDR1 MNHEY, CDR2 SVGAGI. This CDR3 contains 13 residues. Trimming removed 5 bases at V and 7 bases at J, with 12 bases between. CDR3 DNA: TGTGCCAGCAGTCTCGGGGCGGGACAGCCCCAGCATTTT. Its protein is CASSLGAGQPQHF.

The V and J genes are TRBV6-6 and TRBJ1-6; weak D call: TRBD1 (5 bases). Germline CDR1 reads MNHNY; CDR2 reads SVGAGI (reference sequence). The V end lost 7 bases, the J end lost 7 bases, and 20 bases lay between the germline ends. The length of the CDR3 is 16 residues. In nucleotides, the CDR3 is TGTGCCAGCATTTCAACCTCGGTACAGGCCAATTCACCCCTCCACTTT. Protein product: CASISTSVQANSPLHF.

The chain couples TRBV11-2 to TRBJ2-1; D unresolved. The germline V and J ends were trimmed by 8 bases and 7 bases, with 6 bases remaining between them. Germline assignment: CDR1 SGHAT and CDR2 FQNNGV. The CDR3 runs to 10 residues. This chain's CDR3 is CASSRNEQFF. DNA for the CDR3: TGTGCCAGCTCACGGAATGAGCAGTTCTTC.

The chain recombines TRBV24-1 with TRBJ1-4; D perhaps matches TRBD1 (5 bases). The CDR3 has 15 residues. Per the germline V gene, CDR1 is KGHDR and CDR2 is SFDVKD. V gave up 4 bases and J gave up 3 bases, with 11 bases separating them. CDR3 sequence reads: CATSDTGGSNEKLFF. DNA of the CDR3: TGTGCCACCAGTGACACGGGGGGATCTAATGAAAAACTGTTTTTT.

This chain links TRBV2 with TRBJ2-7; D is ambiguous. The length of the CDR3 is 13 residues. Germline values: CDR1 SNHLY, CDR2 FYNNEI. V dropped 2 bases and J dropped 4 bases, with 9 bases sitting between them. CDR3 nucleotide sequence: TGTGCCAGCAGTGAAAGACGGCTTTACGAGCAGTACTTC. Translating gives CASSERRLYEQYF.

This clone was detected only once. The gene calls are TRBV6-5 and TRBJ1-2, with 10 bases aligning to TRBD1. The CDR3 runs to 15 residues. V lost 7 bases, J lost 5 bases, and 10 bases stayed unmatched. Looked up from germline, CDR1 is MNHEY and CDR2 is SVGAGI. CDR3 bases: TGTGCCAGCACCCGGACTAGACAGGGGGCTTATGGCTACACCTTC. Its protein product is CASTRTRQGAYGYTF.

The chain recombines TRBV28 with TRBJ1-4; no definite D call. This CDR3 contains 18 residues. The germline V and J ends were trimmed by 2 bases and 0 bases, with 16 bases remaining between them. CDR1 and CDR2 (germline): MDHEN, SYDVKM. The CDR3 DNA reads TGTGCCAGCAGTTTAAGTCGAGGTCGCCTTGCAACTAATGAAAAACTGTTTTTT. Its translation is CASSLSRGRLATNEKLFF.

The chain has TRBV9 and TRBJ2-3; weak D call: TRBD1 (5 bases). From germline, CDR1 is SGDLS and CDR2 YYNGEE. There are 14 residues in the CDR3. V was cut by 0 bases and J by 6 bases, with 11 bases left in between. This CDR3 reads CASSVEGLTDTQYF. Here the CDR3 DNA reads TGTGCCAGCAGCGTAGAGGGGTTAACCGATACGCAGTATTTT.

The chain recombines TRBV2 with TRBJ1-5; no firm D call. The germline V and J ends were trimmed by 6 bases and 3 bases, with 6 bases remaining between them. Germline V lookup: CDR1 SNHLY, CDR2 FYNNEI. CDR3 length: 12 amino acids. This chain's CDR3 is CASRFYNQPQHF. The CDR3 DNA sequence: TGTGCCAGCAGGTTCTACAATCAGCCCCAGCATTTT.

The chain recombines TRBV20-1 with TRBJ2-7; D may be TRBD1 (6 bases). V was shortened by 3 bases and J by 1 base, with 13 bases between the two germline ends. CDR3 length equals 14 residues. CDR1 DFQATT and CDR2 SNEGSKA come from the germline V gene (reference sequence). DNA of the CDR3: TGCAGTGCTAGTGCTACAGGGTTTTCCTACGAGCAGTACTTC. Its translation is CSASATGFSYEQYF.

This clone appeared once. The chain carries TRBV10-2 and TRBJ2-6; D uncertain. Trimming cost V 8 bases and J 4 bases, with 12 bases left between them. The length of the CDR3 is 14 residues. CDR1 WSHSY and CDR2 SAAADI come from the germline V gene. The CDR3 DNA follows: TGCGCCAGCGTGCAAGCATCGGGGGCCAACGTCCTGACTTTC. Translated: CASVQASGANVLTF.

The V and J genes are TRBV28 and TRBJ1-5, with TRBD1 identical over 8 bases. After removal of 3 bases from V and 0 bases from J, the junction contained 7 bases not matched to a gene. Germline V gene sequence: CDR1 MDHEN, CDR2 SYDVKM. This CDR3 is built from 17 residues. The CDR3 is CASSFGGQEGSNQPQHF. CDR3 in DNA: TGTGCCAGCAGTTTTGGGGGACAGGAAGGTAGCAATCAGCCCCAGCATTTT.

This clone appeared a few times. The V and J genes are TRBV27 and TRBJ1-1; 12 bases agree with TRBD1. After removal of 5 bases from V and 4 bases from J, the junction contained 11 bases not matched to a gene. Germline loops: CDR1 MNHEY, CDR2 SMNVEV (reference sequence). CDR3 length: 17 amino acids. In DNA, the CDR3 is TGTGCCAGCAGTGGGGGGACAGGGGGCGCAGTGGGCACTGAAGCTTTCTTT. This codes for CASSGGTGGAVGTEAFF.

The CDR3 reads CAWRPPRESSYNSPLHF. For the CDR3, the DNA is TGTGCCTGGAGACCCCCCAGGGAGAGCTCCTATAATTCACCCCTCCACTTT. This chain links TRBV30 with TRBJ1-6; D is perhaps TRBD1 (5 bases). The germline V and J ends were trimmed by 3 bases and 0 bases, with 15 bases remaining between them. The CDR3 is 17 residues long. The germline gives CDR1 GTSNPN, CDR2 SVGIG (reference sequence).

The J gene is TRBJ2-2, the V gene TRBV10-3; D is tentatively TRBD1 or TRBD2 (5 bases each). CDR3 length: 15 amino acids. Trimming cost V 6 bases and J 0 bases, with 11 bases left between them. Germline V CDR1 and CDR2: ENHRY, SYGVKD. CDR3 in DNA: TGTGCCATCAGGACCGGGACCGCGAACACCGGGGAGCTGTTTTTT. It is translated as CAIRTGTANTGELFF.

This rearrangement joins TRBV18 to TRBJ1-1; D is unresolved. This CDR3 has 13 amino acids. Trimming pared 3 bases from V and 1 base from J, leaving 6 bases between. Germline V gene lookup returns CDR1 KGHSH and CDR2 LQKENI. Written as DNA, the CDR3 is TGTGCCAGCTCACCGTCTGCGAACACTGAAGCTTTCTTT. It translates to CASSPSANTEAFF.

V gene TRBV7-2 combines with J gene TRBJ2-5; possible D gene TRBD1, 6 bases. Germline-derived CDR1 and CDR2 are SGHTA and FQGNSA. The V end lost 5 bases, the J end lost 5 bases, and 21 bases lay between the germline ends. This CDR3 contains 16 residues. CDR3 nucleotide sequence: TGTGCCAGCAGCCCCCCCCTAGGGGGTACCGGGGAGACCCAGTACTTC. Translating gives CASSPPLGGTGETQYF.

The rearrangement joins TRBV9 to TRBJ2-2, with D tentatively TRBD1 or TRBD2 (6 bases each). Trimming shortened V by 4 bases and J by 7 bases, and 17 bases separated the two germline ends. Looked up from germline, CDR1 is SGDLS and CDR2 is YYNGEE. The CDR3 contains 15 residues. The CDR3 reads CASSMEGVGRGELFF. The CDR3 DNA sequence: TGTGCCAGCAGCATGGAGGGGGTTGGTCGCGGGGAGCTGTTTTTT.

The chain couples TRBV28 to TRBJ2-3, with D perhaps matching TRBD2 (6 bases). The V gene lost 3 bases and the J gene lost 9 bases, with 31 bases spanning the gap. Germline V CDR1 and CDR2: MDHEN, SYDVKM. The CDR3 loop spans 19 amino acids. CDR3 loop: CASSFVDGRLAGTFLTQYF. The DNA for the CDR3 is TGTGCCAGCAGTTTTGTTGATGGTCGTTTGGCGGGAACCTTTTTGACGCAGTATTTT.